This T cell receptor beta chain was identified during a study of T cells in Graves' hyperthyroidism and ophthalmopathy. Study background: Peripheral blood collection took place at initial diagnosis, before any treatment. Whole-study findings and limits: Researchers found most expanded thyroid clonotypes above 0.001 in blood as well.

In the case of this clonotype: The antigen remains undetermined.

The PBMCs studied were ones that came from roughly 9.4 ml fresh peripheral blood. RNA transcripts yielded amplified TCR beta CDR3 regions. The HTBI primer set was used in a first-round RT-PCR of the TCR CDR3. TCRdb recomputed calls from the multiplex PCR reads with MiXCR, one row per CDR3 protein. The data show 600,000 to 700,000 distinct CDR3 sequences, under 15% seen once. The TCR sequence derives from a woman aged 40 to 50 with Graves' ophthalmopathy. Sequenced sample: blood.

The CDR3 DNA reads TGTGCCAGCAGGGCCACTAGCGGGAGTTATCCCTACGAGCAGTACTTC. This encodes CASRATSGSYPYEQYF. J is TRBJ2-7 and V is TRBV2; 11 bases map to TRBD2. V was clipped by 6 bases and J by 2 bases; unmatched bases: 9. This CDR3 is built from 16 residues. Germline lookup yields CDR1 SNHLY and CDR2 FYNNEI.